The rows below give T cell receptor beta chains drawn from one sample of a study of T cell changes during pregnancy in multiple sclerosis. The assay was immunoSEQ multiplex PCR, and TCRdb's table has in-frame clones only and misses some. The sample holds roughly 40,000 clones, just over 90% seen once. Specimen: peripheral blood, collected before pregnancy. The source of these receptors is a female donor with multiple sclerosis, enrolled in a pregnancy study. CDR3s include the opening cysteine and the closing phenylalanine or tryptophan. D genes are given only for firm matches. Only some rows state a clone size, as once, few, many or a class for expanded clones.

d_call: .; j_call: TRBJ1-3; v_call: TRBV5-1; clone_size: .; cdr3_aa: CASSLAAASSGNTIYF; cdr3_nt: TGCGCCAGCAGCTTGGCGGCAGCGAGCTCTGGAAACACCATATATTTT
d_call: .; j_call: TRBJ1-2; v_call: TRBV6-5; clone_size: medium-sized; cdr3_aa: CASRPAGLIYGYTF; cdr3_nt: TGTGCCAGCAGGCCCGCAGGACTGATCTATGGCTACACCTTC
d_call: TRBD1; j_call: TRBJ2-1; v_call: TRBV2; clone_size: .; cdr3_aa: CASSADRAIYNEQFF; cdr3_nt: TGTGCCAGCAGCGCGGACAGGGCGATATACAATGAGCAGTTCTTC
d_call: .; j_call: TRBJ2-3; v_call: TRBV5-1; clone_size: .; cdr3_aa: CASSRTGSRIADTQYF; cdr3_nt: TGCGCCAGCAGCAGGACCGGGAGTAGGATCGCGGATACGCAGTATTTT
d_call: TRBD1; j_call: TRBJ2-6; v_call: TRBV7-2; clone_size: .; cdr3_aa: CASRGRDRGSGANVLTF; cdr3_nt: TGTGCCAGCAGGGGGCGGGACAGGGGTTCTGGGGCCAACGTCCTGACTTTC
d_call: TRBD2; j_call: TRBJ2-3; v_call: TRBV7-2; clone_size: .; cdr3_aa: CASSPGLAGTLTDTQYF; cdr3_nt: TGTGCCAGCAGCCCAGGACTAGCGGGAACTCTCACAGATACGCAGTATTTT
d_call: .; j_call: TRBJ2-7; v_call: TRBV7-6; clone_size: .; cdr3_aa: CASSPGSFEQYF; cdr3_nt: TGTGCCAGCAGCCCGGGGTCTTTCGAGCAGTACTTC
d_call: .; j_call: TRBJ1-1; v_call: TRBV5-4; clone_size: .; cdr3_aa: CASSHDSHGNTEAFF; cdr3_nt: TGTGCCAGCAGCCACGACAGTCATGGGAACACTGAAGCTTTCTTT
d_call: TRBD2; j_call: TRBJ2-3; v_call: TRBV7-7; clone_size: .; cdr3_aa: CASSLAGGPTDTQYF; cdr3_nt: TGTGCTAGCAGCTTAGCGGGAGGGCCTACTGATACGCAGTATTTT
d_call: .; j_call: TRBJ2-1; v_call: TRBV5-4; clone_size: .; cdr3_aa: CASSLDGRGSNEQFF; cdr3_nt: TGTGCCAGCAGCTTGGACGGCAGGGGAAGCAATGAGCAGTTCTTC
d_call: .; j_call: TRBJ2-3; v_call: TRBV11-2; clone_size: .; cdr3_aa: CASSLIRTPKGDTQYF; cdr3_nt: TGTGCCAGCAGCTTAATTAGGACACCCAAAGGAGATACGCAGTATTTT
d_call: .; j_call: TRBJ1-1; v_call: TRBV19; clone_size: .; cdr3_aa: CASSMGQNTEAFF; cdr3_nt: TGTGCCAGTAGTATGGGGCAGAACACTGAAGCTTTCTTT
d_call: TRBD1; j_call: TRBJ1-2; v_call: TRBV28; clone_size: .; cdr3_aa: CASSLPTTGVNLSGYTF; cdr3_nt: TGTGCCAGCAGTTTACCCACGACAGGGGTTAACTTGAGTGGCTACACCTTC
d_call: .; j_call: TRBJ1-1; v_call: TRBV6-6; clone_size: .; cdr3_aa: CASSSGVGAEAFF; cdr3_nt: TGTGCCAGCAGCTCAGGGGTTGGGGCTGAAGCTTTCTTT
d_call: TRBD2; j_call: TRBJ2-7; v_call: TRBV14; clone_size: once; cdr3_aa: CASSRFAGGLSWHEQYF; cdr3_nt: TGTGCCAGCAGCCGGTTCGCGGGGGGCCTTTCCTGGCACGAGCAGTACTTC
d_call: .; j_call: TRBJ2-7; v_call: TRBV18; clone_size: .; cdr3_aa: CASSPGQPNARAYEQYF; cdr3_nt: TGTGCCAGCTCGCCCGGACAGCCCAACGCGCGGGCCTACGAGCAGTACTTC
d_call: TRBD1; j_call: TRBJ1-1; v_call: TRBV19; clone_size: once; cdr3_aa: CASSPETGDENTEAFF; cdr3_nt: TGTGCCAGTAGTCCTGAGACAGGGGACGAGAACACTGAAGCTTTCTTT
d_call: .; j_call: TRBJ2-1; v_call: TRBV29-1; clone_size: .; cdr3_aa: CSAQVTEQFF; cdr3_nt: TGCAGCGCTCAGGTTACTGAGCAGTTCTTC
d_call: .; j_call: TRBJ2-2; v_call: TRBV7-9; clone_size: .; cdr3_aa: CASSSTTVPGELFF; cdr3_nt: TGTGCCAGCAGCTCGACAACAGTACCCGGGGAGCTGTTTTTT
d_call: TRBD2; j_call: TRBJ2-3; v_call: TRBV7-7; clone_size: once; cdr3_aa: CASSLGLAGGPDTQYF; cdr3_nt: TGTGCCAGCAGCTTAGGGCTAGCGGGAGGTCCAGATACGCAGTATTTT
d_call: TRBD1; j_call: TRBJ2-1; v_call: TRBV6-5; clone_size: .; cdr3_aa: CASSPAGTAVNEQFF; cdr3_nt: TGTGCCAGCAGCCCAGCCGGGACAGCGGTCAATGAGCAGTTCTTC
d_call: TRBD2; j_call: TRBJ2-1; v_call: TRBV7-3; clone_size: .; cdr3_aa: CASSLTYQAGGLEEQFF; cdr3_nt: TGTGCCAGCAGCTTAACGTACCAAGCGGGAGGGCTGGAAGAGCAGTTCTTC
d_call: TRBD1; j_call: TRBJ2-2; v_call: TRBV7-9; clone_size: .; cdr3_aa: CASSSRQGWPGELFF; cdr3_nt: TGTGCCAGCAGCTCCAGACAGGGGTGGCCCGGGGAGCTGTTTTTT
d_call: .; j_call: TRBJ1-2; v_call: TRBV28; clone_size: .; cdr3_aa: CASSLVGTDGYTF; cdr3_nt: TGTGCCAGCAGTTTAGTGGGGACTGATGGCTACACCTTC
d_call: TRBD2; j_call: TRBJ2-3; v_call: TRBV28; clone_size: .; cdr3_aa: CASSRIVAGAGEDTQYF; cdr3_nt: TGTGCCAGCAGCCGGATAGTAGCGGGAGCGGGGGAAGATACGCAGTATTTT
d_call: .; j_call: TRBJ2-5; v_call: TRBV7-6; clone_size: .; cdr3_aa: CASSLAGRPGETQYF; cdr3_nt: TGTGCCAGCAGCTTAGCTGGCCGGCCAGGGGAGACCCAGTACTTC
d_call: TRBD2; j_call: TRBJ2-7; v_call: TRBV4-1; clone_size: .; cdr3_aa: CASSPAASGLYEQYF; cdr3_nt: TGCGCCAGCAGCCCCGCGGCTAGCGGGCTTTACGAGCAGTACTTC
d_call: TRBD2; j_call: TRBJ2-7; v_call: TRBV19; clone_size: .; cdr3_aa: CASRLAGVEQYF; cdr3_nt: TGTGCCAGTAGGTTAGCGGGAGTTGAGCAGTACTTC
d_call: .; j_call: TRBJ2-4; v_call: TRBV4-1; clone_size: .; cdr3_aa: CASSRFFGMLAKNIQYF; cdr3_nt: TGCGCCAGCAGCCGCTTTTTCGGGATGTTAGCCAAAAACATTCAGTACTTC
d_call: TRBD2; j_call: TRBJ2-1; v_call: TRBV5-4; clone_size: .; cdr3_aa: CASSPAGNEQFF; cdr3_nt: TGTGCCAGCAGCCCAGCGGGAAATGAGCAGTTCTTC
d_call: .; j_call: TRBJ1-5; v_call: TRBV5-1; clone_size: .; cdr3_aa: CASSLEGVLNQPQHF; cdr3_nt: TGCGCCAGCAGCTTGGAGGGGGTACTCAATCAGCCCCAGCATTTT
d_call: .; j_call: TRBJ2-2; v_call: TRBV7-6; clone_size: .; cdr3_aa: CASSLGQGGPNTGELFF; cdr3_nt: TGTGCCAGCAGCTTAGGCCAGGGTGGGCCGAACACCGGGGAGCTGTTTTTT
d_call: .; j_call: TRBJ1-4; v_call: TRBV19; clone_size: .; cdr3_aa: CASSPQEGLTEKLFF; cdr3_nt: TGTGCCAGTAGTCCCCAGGAGGGTTTAACGGAAAAACTGTTTTTT
d_call: .; j_call: TRBJ2-2; v_call: TRBV11-3; clone_size: .; cdr3_aa: CASSDWSPSNTGELFF; cdr3_nt: TGTGCCAGCAGCGACTGGAGTCCCTCGAACACCGGGGAGCTGTTTTTT
d_call: .; j_call: TRBJ2-5; v_call: TRBV18; clone_size: .; cdr3_aa: CASSQQRETQYF; cdr3_nt: TGTGCCAGCTCACAACAGCGGGAGACCCAGTACTTC
d_call: .; j_call: TRBJ1-1; v_call: TRBV30; clone_size: few; cdr3_aa: CAWRRQIHTEAFF; cdr3_nt: TGTGCCTGGAGGAGACAGATTCACACTGAAGCTTTCTTT
d_call: TRBD2; j_call: TRBJ2-2; v_call: TRBV6-1; clone_size: .; cdr3_aa: CASSDLAGGSTGELFF; cdr3_nt: TGTGCCAGCAGTGATTTAGCGGGAGGGAGCACCGGGGAGCTGTTTTTT
d_call: TRBD2; j_call: TRBJ2-1; v_call: TRBV6-1; clone_size: .; cdr3_aa: CASSPSGGPYNEQFF; cdr3_nt: TGTGCCAGCAGTCCTTCGGGAGGGCCCTACAATGAGCAGTTCTTC
d_call: .; j_call: TRBJ2-7; v_call: TRBV5-6; clone_size: .; cdr3_aa: CASSLSGGALQYF; cdr3_nt: TGTGCCAGCAGCCTAAGCGGTGGCGCCCTGCAGTACTTC
d_call: .; j_call: TRBJ2-1; v_call: TRBV9; clone_size: .; cdr3_aa: CASSLSGSSYNEQFF; cdr3_nt: TGTGCCAGCAGTTTGAGCGGCAGCTCCTACAATGAGCAGTTCTTC
d_call: TRBD1; j_call: TRBJ2-3; v_call: TRBV29-1; clone_size: .; cdr3_aa: CSVAQGARDTQYF; cdr3_nt: TGCAGCGTTGCTCAGGGGGCGAGGGATACGCAGTATTTT